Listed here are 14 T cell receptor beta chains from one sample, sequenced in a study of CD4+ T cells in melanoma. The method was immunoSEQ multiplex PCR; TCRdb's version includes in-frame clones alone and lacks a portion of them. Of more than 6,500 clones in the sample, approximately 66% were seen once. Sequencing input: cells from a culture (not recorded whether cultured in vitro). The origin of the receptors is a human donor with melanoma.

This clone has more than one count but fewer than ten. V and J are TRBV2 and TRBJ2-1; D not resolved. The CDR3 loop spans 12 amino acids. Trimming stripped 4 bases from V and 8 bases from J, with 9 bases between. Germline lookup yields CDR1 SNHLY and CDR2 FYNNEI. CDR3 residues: CASSGLGDEQFF. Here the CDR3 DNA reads TGTGCCAGCAGTGGTTTGGGTGATGAGCAGTTCTTC.

The CDR3 coding sequence is TGTGCCAGTAGCCTAAAGGGGAGGGGAGATACGCAGTATTTT. Its translation is CASSLKGRGDTQYF. The gene calls are TRBV2 and TRBJ2-3; 7 bases are a match to TRBD2. Germline CDR1 and CDR2: SNHLY and FYNNEI. The CDR3 covers 14 residues. The trim removed 9 bases at V and 5 bases at J, leaving 11 bases unmatched. Based on the CDR3 plus reference TRBV2 and TRBJ2-3, the full variable domain is EPEVTQTPSHQVTQMGQEVILRCVPISNHLYFYWYRQILGQKVEFLVSFYNNEISEKSEIFDDQFSVERPDGSNFTLKIRSTKLEDSAMYFCASSLKGRGDTQYFGPGTRLTVL.

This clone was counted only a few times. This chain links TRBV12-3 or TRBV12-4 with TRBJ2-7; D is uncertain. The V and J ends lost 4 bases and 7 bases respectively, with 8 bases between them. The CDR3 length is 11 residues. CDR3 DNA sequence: TGTGCCAGCAGTTCCGGGCGGGAGCAGTACTTC. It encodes CASSSGREQYF.

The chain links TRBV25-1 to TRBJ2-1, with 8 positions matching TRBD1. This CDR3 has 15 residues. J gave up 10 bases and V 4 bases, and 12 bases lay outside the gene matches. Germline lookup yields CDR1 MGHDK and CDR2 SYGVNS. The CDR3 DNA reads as TGTGCCAGCAGTGCGCCGGACAGGGTGTGGGGGGAGCAGTTCTTC. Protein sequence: CASSAPDRVWGEQFF.

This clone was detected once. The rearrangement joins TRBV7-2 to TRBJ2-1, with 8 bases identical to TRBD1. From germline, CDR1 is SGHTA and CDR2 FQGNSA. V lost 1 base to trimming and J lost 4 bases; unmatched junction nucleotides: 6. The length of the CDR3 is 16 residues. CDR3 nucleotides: TGTGCCAGCAGCTTAGACAGGGGGGTGGTATACAATGAGCAGTTCTTC. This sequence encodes CASSLDRGVVYNEQFF.

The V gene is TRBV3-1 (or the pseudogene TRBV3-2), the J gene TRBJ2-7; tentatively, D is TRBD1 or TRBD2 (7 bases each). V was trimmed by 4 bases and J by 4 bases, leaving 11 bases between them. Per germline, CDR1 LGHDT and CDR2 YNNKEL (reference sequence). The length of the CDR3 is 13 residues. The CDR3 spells CASSRQGGYEQYF. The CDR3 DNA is TGTGCCAGCAGCCGTCAGGGGGGGTACGAGCAGTACTTC.

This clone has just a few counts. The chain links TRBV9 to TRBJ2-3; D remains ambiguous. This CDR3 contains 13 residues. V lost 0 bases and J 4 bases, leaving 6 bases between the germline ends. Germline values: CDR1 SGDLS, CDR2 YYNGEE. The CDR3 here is CASSVVKADTQYF. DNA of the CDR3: TGTGCCAGCAGCGTAGTTAAGGCAGATACGCAGTATTTT.

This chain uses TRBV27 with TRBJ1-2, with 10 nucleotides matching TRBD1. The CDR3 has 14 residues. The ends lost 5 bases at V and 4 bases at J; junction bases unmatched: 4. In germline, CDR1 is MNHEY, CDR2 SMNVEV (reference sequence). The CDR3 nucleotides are TGTGCCAGCAGTCCGAGGACAGGGGGCTATGGCTACACCTTC. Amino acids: CASSPRTGGYGYTF.

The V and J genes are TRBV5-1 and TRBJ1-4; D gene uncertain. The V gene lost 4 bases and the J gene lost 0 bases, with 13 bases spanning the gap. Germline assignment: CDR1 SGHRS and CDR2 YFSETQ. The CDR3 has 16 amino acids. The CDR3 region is CASSPLSPATNEKLFF. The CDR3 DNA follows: TGCGCCAGCAGCCCTCTTTCCCCAGCAACTAATGAAAAACTGTTTTTT.

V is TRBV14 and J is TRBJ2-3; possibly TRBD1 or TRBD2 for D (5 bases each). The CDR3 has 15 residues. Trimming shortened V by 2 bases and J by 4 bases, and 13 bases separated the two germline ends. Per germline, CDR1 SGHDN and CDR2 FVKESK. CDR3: CASSQSGRTADTQYF. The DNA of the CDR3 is TGTGCCAGCAGCCAATCAGGGAGAACGGCAGATACGCAGTATTTT.

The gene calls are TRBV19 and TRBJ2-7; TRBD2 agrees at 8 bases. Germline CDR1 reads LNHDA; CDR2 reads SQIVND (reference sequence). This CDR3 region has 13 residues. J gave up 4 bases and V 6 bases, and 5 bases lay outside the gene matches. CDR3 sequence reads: CASRKRETYEQYF. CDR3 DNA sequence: TGTGCCAGTAGGAAGCGGGAGACATACGAGCAGTACTTC.

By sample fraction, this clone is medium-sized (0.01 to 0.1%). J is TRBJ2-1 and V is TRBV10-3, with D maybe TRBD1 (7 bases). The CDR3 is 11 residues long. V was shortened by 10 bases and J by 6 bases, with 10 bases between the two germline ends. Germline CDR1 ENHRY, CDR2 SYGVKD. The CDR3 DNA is TGTGCCACCCAGGGGGGCAATGAGCAGTTCTTC. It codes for CATQGGNEQFF.

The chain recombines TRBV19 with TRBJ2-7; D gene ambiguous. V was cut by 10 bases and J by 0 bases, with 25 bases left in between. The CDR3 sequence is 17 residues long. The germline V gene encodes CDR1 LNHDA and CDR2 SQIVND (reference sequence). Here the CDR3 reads CAIPLNRTEKSSYEQYF. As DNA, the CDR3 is TGTGCCATCCCACTTAACCGGACCGAGAAGAGCTCCTACGAGCAGTACTTC.

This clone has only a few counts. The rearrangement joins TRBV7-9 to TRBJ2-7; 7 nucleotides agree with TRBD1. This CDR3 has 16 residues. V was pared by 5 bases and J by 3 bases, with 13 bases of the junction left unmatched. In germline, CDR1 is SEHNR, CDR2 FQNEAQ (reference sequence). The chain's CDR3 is CASSHPNRDRNYEQYF. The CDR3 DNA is TGTGCCAGCAGCCACCCAAACAGGGACAGAAACTACGAGCAGTACTTC.